This record covers a single TCR beta chain. This sample is drawn from a study of cytomegalovirus exposure and HLA in healthy donors. PCR was performed using 60 Vbeta and 13 Jbeta primers. The repertoire was sequenced with immunoSEQ multiplex PCR; TCRdb's copy has only in-frame clones and lacks some. The sample lists some 170,000 clones, approximately 79% occurring once. CDR1 and CDR2 from the germline V gene are SGHDT and YYEEEE. The CDR3 contains 15 residues. Trimming removed 4 bases from V and 2 bases from J; junction bases left unmatched: 8. The chain joins TRBV5-6 to TRBJ2-7, with TRBD1 identical over 8 bases. The sequenced material came from PBMCs. The source of this sequence is a man between 40 and 49 years old in good health and CMV-seropositive. Here the CDR3 reads CASSILTGDPYEQYF. DNA for the CDR3: TGTGCCAGCAGCATCCTGACAGGGGATCCCTACGAGCAGTACTTC.